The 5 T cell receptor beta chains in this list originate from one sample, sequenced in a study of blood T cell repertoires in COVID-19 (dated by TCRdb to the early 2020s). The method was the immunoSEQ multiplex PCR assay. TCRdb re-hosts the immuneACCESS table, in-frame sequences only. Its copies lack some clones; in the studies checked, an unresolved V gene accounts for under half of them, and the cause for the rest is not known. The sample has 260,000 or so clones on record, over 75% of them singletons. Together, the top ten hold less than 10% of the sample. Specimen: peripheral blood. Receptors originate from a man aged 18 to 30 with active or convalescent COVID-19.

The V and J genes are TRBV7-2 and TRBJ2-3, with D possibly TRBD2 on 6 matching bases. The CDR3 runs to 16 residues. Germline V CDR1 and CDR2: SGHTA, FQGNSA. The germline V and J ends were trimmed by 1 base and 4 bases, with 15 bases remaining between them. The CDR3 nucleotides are TGTGCCAGCAGCTTAGGAACTAGCCCCAAACCAGATACGCAGTATTTT. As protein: CASSLGTSPKPDTQYF.

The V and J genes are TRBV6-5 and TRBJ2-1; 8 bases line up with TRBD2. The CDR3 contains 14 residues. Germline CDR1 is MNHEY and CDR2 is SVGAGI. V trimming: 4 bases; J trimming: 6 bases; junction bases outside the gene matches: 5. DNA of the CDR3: TGTGCCAGCAGTTTCCGGGGGGGTGGCAATGAGCAGTTCTTC. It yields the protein CASSFRGGGNEQFF.

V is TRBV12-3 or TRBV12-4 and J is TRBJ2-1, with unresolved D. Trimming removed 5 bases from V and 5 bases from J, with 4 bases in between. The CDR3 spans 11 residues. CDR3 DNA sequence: TGTGCCAGCAGTCCAGACAATGAGCAGTTCTTC. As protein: CASSPDNEQFF.

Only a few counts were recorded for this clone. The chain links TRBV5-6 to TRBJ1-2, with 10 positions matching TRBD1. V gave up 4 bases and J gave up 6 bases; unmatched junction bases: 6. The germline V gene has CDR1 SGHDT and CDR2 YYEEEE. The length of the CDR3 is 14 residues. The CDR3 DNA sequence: TGTGCCAGCAGCCTGGGACAGGGGTTCCATGGCTACACCTTC. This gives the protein CASSLGQGFHGYTF.

The CDR3 DNA reads TGTGCCAGCAGACCGGCAGGGGGCTCAGGAGATACGCAGTATTTT. Residues: CASRPAGGSGDTQYF. The chain combines TRBV27 with TRBJ2-3; 8 bases match TRBD1. Germline lookup yields CDR1 MNHEY and CDR2 SMNVEV (reference sequence). Unmatched junction bases numbered 10, after V lost 6 bases and J lost 5 bases. This CDR3 has 15 amino acids.